This TCR beta chain was captured by sequencing in a study of PD-1 blockade in classical Hodgkin lymphoma. Only in-frame clones appear in the TCRdb table, and some are missing; sequencing was by immunoSEQ multiplex PCR. The table records about 5,600 clones, 65% to 85% of them present only once. Notes on the study in general: Whatever underlies the repertoire differences (possibly disease activity or prior therapy) remains undefined. Patients with an early start, nivolumab under 1 year after ASCT, were excluded. Baseline TCR diversity was reportedly lower in newly diagnosed patients than healthy donors.

The CDR3 is 19 amino acids. Trimming removed 3 bases at V and 10 bases at J, with 28 bases between. Looked up from germline, CDR1 is SEHNR and CDR2 is FQNEAQ (reference sequence). About this clone itself: Antigen: not known.

All trial patients relapsed after autologous stem cell transplantation. Isolated CD8+ T cells were derived from thawed PBMCs through magnetic negative selection. The origin of this receptor is a human donor with classical Hodgkin lymphoma. Sample: CD8+ T cells from blood, taken at baseline. V is TRBV7-9 and J is TRBJ1-6; D remains unclear. CDR3 protein: CASSLGIVSGLPNDSPLHF. In nucleotides, the CDR3 is TGTGCCAGCAGCTTGGGAATTGTCAGCGGGCTCCCCAACGACTCACCCCTCCACTTT.